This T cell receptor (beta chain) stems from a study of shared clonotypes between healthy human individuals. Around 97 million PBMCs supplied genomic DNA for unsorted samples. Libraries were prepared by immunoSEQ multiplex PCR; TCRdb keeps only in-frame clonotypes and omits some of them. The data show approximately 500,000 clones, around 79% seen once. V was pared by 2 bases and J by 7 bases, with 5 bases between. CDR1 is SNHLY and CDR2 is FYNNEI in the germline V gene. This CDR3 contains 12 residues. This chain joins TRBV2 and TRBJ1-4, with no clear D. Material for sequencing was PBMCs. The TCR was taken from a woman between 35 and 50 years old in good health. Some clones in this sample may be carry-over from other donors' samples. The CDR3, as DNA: TGTGCCAGCAGTGAACGAGGTGAAAAACTGTTTTTT. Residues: CASSERGEKLFF.